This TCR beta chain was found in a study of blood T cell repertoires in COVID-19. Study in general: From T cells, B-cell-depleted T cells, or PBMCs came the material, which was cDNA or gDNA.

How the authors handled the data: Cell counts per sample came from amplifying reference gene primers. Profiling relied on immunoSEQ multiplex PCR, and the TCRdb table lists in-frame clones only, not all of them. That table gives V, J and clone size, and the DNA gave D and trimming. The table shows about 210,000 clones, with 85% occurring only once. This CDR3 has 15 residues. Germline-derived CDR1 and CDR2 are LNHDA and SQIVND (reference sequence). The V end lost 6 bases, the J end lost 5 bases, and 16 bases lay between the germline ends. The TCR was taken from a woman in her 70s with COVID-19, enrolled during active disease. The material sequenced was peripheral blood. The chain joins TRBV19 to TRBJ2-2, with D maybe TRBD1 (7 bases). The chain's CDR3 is CASRDSGGQTGELFF. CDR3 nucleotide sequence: TGTGCCAGTAGGGATTCAGGGGGGCAAACCGGGGAGCTGTTTTTT.